The present TCR beta chain was sequenced within a study of blood T cell repertoires in COVID-19. Repertoires were generated with immunoSEQ multiplex PCR, while TCRdb's copy carries only in-frame clones and drops some. The sample lists a few hundred thousand clones; around 88% were seen once. Per germline, CDR1 KGHDR and CDR2 SFDVKD. This CDR3 is built from 16 residues. The junction had 9 bases not matched to a gene; V was cut back by 4 bases and J by 4 bases. This clone turned up a few times. The sequenced material came from peripheral blood. This clonotype was obtained from a woman aged 45 to 65 with COVID-19, enrolled during active disease. The rearrangement uses TRBV24-1 and TRBJ2-3, with TRBD1 matching over 8 bases. The CDR3 region is CATSDQGQGVADTQYF. CDR3 nucleotides: TGTGCCACCAGTGACCAAGGACAGGGAGTAGCAGATACGCAGTATTTT.